This entry concerns a single T cell receptor beta chain. Its antigen is unidentified. The CDR3 is 12 amino acids. V shed 3 bases and J shed 3 bases, with 3 bases lying between them. Per germline, CDR1 MDHEN and CDR2 SYDVKM. Single viable CD3+CD4+CD8-CD45RO+ cells were sorted as the memory CD4+ T cells. Serostatus was set by detecting CMV pp150, pp28, p38, p52 IgG. The entry originates in a study of memory CD4+ T cells and cytomegalovirus serostatus. Findings of the study overall: Median bootstrapped AUC for CMV status was approximately 0.94 originally, around 0.91 US-trained.

Under the authors' procedure: After removing out-of-frame reads, 2 million to 2.5 million distinct TCRbeta sequences remained. The data were produced by immunoSEQ multiplex PCR, yet TCRdb's version contains in-frame clones alone and is incomplete. V, J and clone size are those of that table, while D and trimming were read from the DNA. The data contain 50,000 to 65,000 clones, around 78% of them singletons. This clonotype originated in an adult in good health and CMV-seronegative. The material sequenced was memory CD4+ T cells from blood. J is TRBJ1-5 and V is TRBV28; D remains unclear. The DNA for the CDR3 is TGTGCCAGCAGTTTTTTCAATCAGCCCCAGCATTTT. This sequence encodes CASSFFNQPQHF.